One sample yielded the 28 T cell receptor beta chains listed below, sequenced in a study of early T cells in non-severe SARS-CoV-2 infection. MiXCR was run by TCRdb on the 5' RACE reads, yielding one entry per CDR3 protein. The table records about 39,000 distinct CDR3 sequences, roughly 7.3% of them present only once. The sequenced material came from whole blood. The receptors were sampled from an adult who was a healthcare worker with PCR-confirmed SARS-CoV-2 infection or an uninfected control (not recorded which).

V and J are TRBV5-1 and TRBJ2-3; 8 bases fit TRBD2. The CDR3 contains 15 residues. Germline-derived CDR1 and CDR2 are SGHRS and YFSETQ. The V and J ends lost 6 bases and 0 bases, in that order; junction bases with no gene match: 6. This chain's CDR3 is CASTMAGGSTDTQYF. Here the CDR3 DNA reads TGCGCCAGCACCATGGCGGGGGGCAGCACAGATACGCAGTATTTT.

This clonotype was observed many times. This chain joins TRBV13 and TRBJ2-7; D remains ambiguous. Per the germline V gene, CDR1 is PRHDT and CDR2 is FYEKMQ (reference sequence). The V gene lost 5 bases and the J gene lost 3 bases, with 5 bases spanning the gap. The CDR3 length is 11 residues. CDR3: CASSMHYEQYF. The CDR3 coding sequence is TGTGCCAGCAGCATGCACTACGAGCAGTACTTC.

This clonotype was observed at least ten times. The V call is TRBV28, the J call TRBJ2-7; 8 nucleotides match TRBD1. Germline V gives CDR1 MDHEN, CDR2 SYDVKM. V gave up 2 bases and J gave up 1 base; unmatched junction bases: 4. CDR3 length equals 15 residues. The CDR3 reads CASSLIGTGSYEQYF. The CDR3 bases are TGTGCCAGCAGTTTAATCGGGACAGGATCCTACGAGCAGTACTTC. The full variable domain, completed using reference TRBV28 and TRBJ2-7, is DVKVTQSSRYLVKRTGEKVFLECVQDMDHENMFWYRQDPGLGLRLIYFSYDVKMKEKGDIPEGYSVSREKKERFSLILESASTNQTSMYLCASSLIGTGSYEQYFGPGTRLTVT.

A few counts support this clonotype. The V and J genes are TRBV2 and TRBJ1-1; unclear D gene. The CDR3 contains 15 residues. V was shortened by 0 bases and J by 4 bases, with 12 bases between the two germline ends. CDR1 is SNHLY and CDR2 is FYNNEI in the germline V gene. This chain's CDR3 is CASSEAPGFGTEAFF. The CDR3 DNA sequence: TGTGCCAGCAGTGAAGCTCCGGGGTTCGGCACTGAAGCTTTCTTT. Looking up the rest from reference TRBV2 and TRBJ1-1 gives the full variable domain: EPEVTQTPSHQVTQMGQEVILRCVPISNHLYFYWYRQILGQKVEFLVSFYNNEISEKSEIFDDQFSVERPDGSNFTLKIRSTKLEDSAMYFCASSEAPGFGTEAFFGQGTRLTVV.

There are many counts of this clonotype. The CDR3 region is CASSLAFGGTYTDTQYF. The CDR3, as DNA: TGCGCCAGCAGCTTGGCATTCGGGGGGACCTACACAGATACGCAGTATTTT. The rearrangement joins TRBV5-1 to TRBJ2-3; 7 bases map to TRBD2. V was pared by 0 bases and J by 2 bases, with 9 bases of the junction left unmatched. CDR1 is SGHRS and CDR2 is YFSETQ in the germline V gene. The CDR3 sequence is 17 residues long.

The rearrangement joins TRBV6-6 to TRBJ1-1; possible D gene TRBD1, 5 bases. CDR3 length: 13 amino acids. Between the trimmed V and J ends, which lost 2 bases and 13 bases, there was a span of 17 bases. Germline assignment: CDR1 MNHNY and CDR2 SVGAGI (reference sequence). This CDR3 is CASSYNQRDASFF. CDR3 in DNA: TGTGCCAGCAGTTACAACCAACGGGACGCTAGTTTCTTT.

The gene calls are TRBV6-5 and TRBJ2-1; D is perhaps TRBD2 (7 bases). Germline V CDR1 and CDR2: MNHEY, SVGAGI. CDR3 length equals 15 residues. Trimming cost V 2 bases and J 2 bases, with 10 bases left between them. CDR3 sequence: CASSYAGGPYNEQFF. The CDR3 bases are TGTGCCAGCAGTTACGCCGGGGGGCCCTACAATGAGCAGTTCTTC.

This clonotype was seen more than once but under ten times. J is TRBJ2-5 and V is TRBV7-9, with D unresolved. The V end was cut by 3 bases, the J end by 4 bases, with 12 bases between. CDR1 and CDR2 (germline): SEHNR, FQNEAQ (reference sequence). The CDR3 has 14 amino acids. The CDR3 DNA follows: TGTGCCAGCAGCTTTAGCAGGTTGTTAGAGACCCAGTACTTC. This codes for CASSFSRLLETQYF.

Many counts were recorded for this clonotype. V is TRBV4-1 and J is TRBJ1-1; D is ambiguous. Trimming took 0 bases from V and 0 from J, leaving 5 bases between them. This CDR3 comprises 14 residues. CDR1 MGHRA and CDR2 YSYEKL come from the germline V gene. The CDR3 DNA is TGCGCCAGCAGCCAAGATAGCCTGAACACTGAAGCTTTCTTT. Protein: CASSQDSLNTEAFF.

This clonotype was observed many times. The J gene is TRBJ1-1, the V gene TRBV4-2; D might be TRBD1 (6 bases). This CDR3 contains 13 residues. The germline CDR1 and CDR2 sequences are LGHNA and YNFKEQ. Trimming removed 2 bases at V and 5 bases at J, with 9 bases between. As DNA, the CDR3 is TGTGCCAGCAGCCAAAGGGGGGGGACTGAAGCTTTCTTT. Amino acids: CASSQRGGTEAFF.

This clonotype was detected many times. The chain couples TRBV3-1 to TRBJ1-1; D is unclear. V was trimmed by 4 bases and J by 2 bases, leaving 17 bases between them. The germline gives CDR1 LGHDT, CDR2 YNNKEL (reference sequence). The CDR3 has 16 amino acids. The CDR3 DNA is TGTGCCAGCAGCCCCCGAGGGAGGGAGGTCAACACTGAAGCTTTCTTT. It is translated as CASSPRGREVNTEAFF.

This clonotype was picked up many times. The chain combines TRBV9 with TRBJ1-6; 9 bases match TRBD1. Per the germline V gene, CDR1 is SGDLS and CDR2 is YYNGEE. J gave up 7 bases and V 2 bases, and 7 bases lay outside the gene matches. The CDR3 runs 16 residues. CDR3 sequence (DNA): TGTGCCAGCAGCGTTTCCGGGACAGGGTTCAATTCACCCCTCCACTTT. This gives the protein CASSVSGTGFNSPLHF.

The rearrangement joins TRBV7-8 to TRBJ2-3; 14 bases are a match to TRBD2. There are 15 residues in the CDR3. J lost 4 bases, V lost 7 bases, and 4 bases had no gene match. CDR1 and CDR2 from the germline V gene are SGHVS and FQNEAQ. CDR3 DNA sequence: TGTGCCAGCATCAGACTAGCGGGGGGGCCAGATACGCAGTATTTT. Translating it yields CASIRLAGGPDTQYF. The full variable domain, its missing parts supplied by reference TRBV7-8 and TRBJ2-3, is GAGVSQSPRYKVAKRGQDVALRCDPISGHVSLFWYQQALGQGPEFLTYFQNEAQLDKSGLPSDRFFAERPEGSVSTLKIQRTQQEDSAVYLCASIRLAGGPDTQYFGPGTRLTVL.

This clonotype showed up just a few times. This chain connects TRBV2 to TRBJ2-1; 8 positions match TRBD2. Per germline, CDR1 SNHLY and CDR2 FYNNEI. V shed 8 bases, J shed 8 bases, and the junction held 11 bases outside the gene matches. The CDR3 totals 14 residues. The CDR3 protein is CASSLRGGRDEQFF. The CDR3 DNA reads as TGTGCCAGCTCTTTACGGGGGGGCCGGGATGAGCAGTTCTTC. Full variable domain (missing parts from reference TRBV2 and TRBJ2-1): EPEVTQTPSHQVTQMGQEVILRCVPISNHLYFYWYRQILGQKVEFLVSFYNNEISEKSEIFDDQFSVERPDGSNFTLKIRSTKLEDSAMYFCASSLRGGRDEQFFGPGTRLTVL.

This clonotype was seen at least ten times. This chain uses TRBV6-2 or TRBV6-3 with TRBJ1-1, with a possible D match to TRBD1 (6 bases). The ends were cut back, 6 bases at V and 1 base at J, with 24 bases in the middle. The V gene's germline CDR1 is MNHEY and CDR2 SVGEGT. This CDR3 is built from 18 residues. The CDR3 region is CASRLTQRFWGRNTEAFF. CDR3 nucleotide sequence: TGTGCCAGCAGGCTAACTCAAAGGTTCTGGGGGCGGAACACTGAAGCTTTCTTT.

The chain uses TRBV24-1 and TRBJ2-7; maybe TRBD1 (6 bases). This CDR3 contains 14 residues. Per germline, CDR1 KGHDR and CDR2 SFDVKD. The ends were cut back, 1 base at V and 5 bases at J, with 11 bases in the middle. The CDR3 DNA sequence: TGTGCCACCAGTGATTTAGCAGGGGCCCACGAGCAGTACTTC. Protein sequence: CATSDLAGAHEQYF.

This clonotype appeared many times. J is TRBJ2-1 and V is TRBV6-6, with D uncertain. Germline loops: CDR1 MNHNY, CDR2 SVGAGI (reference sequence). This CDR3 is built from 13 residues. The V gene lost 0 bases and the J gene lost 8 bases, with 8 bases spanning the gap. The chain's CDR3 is CASSYSLGYEQFF. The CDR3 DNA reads TGTGCCAGCAGTTACTCTTTGGGGTATGAGCAGTTCTTC.

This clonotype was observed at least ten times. CDR3: CASSPNRIYSNQPQHF. CDR3 nucleotide sequence: TGTGCCAGCAGTCCGAATCGGATATATAGCAATCAGCCCCAGCATTTT. The V gene is TRBV27, the J gene TRBJ1-5; D ambiguous. The CDR3 length is 16 residues. V gave up 5 bases and J gave up 0 bases, with 14 bases separating them. Germline CDR1 and CDR2: MNHEY and SMNVEV (reference sequence).

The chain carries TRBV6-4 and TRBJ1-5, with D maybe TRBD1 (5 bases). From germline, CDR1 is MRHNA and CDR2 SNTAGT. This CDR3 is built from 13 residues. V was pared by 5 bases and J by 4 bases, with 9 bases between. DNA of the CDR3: TGTGCCAGCAGTTCAGGGCTAAATCAGCCCCAGCATTTT. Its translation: CASSSGLNQPQHF.

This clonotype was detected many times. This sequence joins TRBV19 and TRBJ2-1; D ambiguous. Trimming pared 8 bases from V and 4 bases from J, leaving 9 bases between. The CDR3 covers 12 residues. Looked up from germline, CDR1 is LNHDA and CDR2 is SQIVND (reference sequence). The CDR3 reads CASGYGYNEQFF. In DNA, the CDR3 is TGTGCCAGTGGGTATGGGTACAATGAGCAGTTCTTC.

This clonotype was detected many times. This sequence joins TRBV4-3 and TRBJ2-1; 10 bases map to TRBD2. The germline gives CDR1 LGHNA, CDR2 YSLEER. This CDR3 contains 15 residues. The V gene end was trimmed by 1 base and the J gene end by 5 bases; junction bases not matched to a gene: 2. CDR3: CASSQVLAGDNEQFF. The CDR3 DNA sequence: TGCGCCAGCAGCCAAGTGCTAGCGGGGGACAATGAGCAGTTCTTC.

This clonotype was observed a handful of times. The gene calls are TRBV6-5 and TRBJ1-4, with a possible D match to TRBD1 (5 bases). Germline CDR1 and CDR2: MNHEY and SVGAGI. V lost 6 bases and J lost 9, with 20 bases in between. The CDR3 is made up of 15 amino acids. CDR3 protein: CASSPQGSPRKKLFF. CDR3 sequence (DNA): TGTGCCAGCAGCCCCCAGGGCAGTCCGCGGAAAAAACTGTTTTTT.

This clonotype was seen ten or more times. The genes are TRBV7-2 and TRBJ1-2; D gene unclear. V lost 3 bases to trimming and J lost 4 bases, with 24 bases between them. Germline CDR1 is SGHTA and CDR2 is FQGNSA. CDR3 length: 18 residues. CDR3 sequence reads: CASSFTAGVPYKPYGYTF. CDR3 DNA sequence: TGTGCCAGCAGCTTTACAGCCGGGGTCCCCTATAAACCCTATGGCTACACCTTC.

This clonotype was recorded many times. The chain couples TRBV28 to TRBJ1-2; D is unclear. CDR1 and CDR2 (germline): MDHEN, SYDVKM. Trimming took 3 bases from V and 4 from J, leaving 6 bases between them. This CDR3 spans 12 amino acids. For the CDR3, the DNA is TGTGCCAGCAGTTTGGCTTTCTATGGCTACACCTTC. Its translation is CASSLAFYGYTF.

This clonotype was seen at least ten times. CDR3 loop: CASSLEGNPGNTIYF. CDR3 sequence (DNA): TGTGCCAGCAGCTTAGAAGGGAATCCTGGAAACACCATATATTTT. The chain employs TRBV7-9 and TRBJ1-3; D is ambiguous. The germline CDR1 and CDR2 sequences are SEHNR and FQNEAQ (reference sequence). The V end was cut by 1 base, the J end by 2 bases, with 9 bases between. This CDR3 has 15 residues.

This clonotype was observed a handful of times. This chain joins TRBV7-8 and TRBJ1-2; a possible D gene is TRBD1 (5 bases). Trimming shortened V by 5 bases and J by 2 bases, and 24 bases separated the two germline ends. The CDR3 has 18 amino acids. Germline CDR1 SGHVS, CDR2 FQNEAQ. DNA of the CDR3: TGTGCCAGCAGCGAACGGAGTACTGGGCAGGGAAACAACTATGGCTACACCTTC. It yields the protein CASSERSTGQGNNYGYTF.

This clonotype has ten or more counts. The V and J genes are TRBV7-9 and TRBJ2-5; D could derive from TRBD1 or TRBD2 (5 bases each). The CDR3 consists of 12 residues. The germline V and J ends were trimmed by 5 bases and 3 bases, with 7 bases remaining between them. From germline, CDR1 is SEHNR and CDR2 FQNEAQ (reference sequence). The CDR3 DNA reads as TGTGCCAGCAGCAGAGGGGAAGAGACCCAGTACTTC. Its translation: CASSRGEETQYF.

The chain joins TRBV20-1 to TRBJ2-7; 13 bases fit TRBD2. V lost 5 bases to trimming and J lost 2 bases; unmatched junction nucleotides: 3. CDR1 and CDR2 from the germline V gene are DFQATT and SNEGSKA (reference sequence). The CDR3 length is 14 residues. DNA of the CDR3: TGCAGTGCTCCCGGACTAGCGGGGGCCTACGAGCAGTACTTC. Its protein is CSAPGLAGAYEQYF.